This T cell receptor (beta chain) was captured in a study of siplizumab effects on memory and regulatory T cells. Notes on the study in general: Naive T cells appeared more varied than memory cells and looked like key alloresponse contributors. A significant reduction in alloreactive sequences traceable to unstimulated CD4+ memory cells was produced by siplizumab. Roughly 80-96% of proliferating CD4+ or CD8+ clones defied assignment to a naive or memory phenotype. With siplizumab, mappable alloreactive CD4+ clones averaged around 71% Treg-derived, versus about 29% in controls.

Comments on this clone: Antigen: not known.

TCRdb's table, derived via immunoSEQ multiplex PCR, lists solely in-frame clones and lacks some. The sample lists under 130,000 clones; 93% were seen once. In germline, CDR1 is KGHSH, CDR2 LQKENI. V dropped 4 bases and J dropped 3 bases, with 12 bases sitting between them. This CDR3 is built from 15 residues. The TCR comes from a human donor in good health. Sequenced input: CD4+ T cells sorted from blood. The chain is built from TRBV18 and TRBJ1-4, with a tentative D call TRBD1 (5 bases). In nucleotides, the CDR3 is TGTGCCAGCTCACGACTCAGGGCCCCTAATGAAAAACTGTTTTTT. Translating it yields CASSRLRAPNEKLFF.